This record concerns one TCR beta chain sequence. The antigen is unknown. The sample comes from a study of Tregs in tolerant kidney transplant recipients. General observations from the study: Expanding Tregs on activated donor B cells appeared to best identify donor-specific TCRbeta clones. This study did not directly address biological reproducibility.

Using immunoSEQ multiplex PCR, the repertoire was profiled, and TCRdb retains in-frame clones only, with some absent. This table has roughly 19,000 clones, just over 65% appearing once. J was trimmed by 0 bases and V by 3 bases; bases with no gene match: 6. Germline CDR1 and CDR2: SGHRS and YFSETQ. The CDR3 is 18 residues long. The TCR originated in a human donor in good health. The sequencing sample was made of Tregs from blood cultured with allogeneic cells. The chain employs TRBV5-1 and TRBJ2-1; 13 positions match TRBD2. In nucleotides, the CDR3 is TGCGCCAGCAGCTCGGGACTAGCGGGGATAAGCTCCTACAATGAGCAGTTCTTC. The encoded protein is CASSSGLAGISSYNEQFF. Full variable domain (remainder filled in from reference TRBV5-1 and TRBJ2-1): KAGVTQTPRYLIKTRGQQVTLSCSPISGHRSVSWYQQTPGQGLQFLFEYFSETQRNKGNFPGRFSGRQFSNSRSEMNVSTLELGDSALYLCASSSGLAGISSYNEQFFGPGTRLTVL.